This is a list of T cell receptor beta chains from one sample in a study of blood T cell repertoires in COVID-19. This table comes from immunoSEQ multiplex PCR, and its TCRdb copy is limited to in-frame clones, with some not included. The data contain some 250,000 clones, 82% of them singletons. Source material: peripheral blood. Receptor source: a woman younger than 35 with acute or convalescent COVID-19. The conserved cysteine and the conserved F or W are not part of the CDR3 here.

TRBV9,ASSAASGRANEQF
TRBV6-6,ASSRFSGSNTGELF
TRBV18,ASSPWQGAGVGETQY
TRBV9,ASEPGLTNEQF
TRBV29-1,SVVAGNYNEQF
TRBV19,ASSQGLLAEAF
TRBV27,ASSQGPPHTEAF
TRBV10-3,AIRTHLAGGVADTQY
TRBV19,ASSIGTSGRETQY
TRBV27,ASSTTGWTEAF
TRBV4-3,ASSQAITGQRNTEAF
TRBV18,ASSPGQGDFYEQY
TRBV28,ASSLGGREETQY
TRBV7-2,ASSLAKPLRDRGPEAF
TRBV5-1,ASSLAPIDRNSGNTIY
TRBV27,ASSPDRGRYNEQF
TRBV5-1,ASSWSGESQPQH
TRBV5-4,ASSIPGTSGRDTQY
TRBV6-6,ASSQEPQGVLEVRGNTIY
TRBV5-6,ASSSSGGSGNTIY
TRBV7-6,ASSPRVREGLDTGELF
TRBV27,ASSPNAGGQVEQF
TRBV18,ASSPQAGGSNSPLH
TRBV19,ASSIAGGSGDTQY
TRBV7-9,ASSLAETGLYGYT
TRBV14,ASSPSSGRAVEQF
TRBV7-9,ASSLQKSYEQY
TRBV4-3,ASSQDRGRTTNSPLH
TRBV11-3,ASSLSGANEQF
TRBV3-1/TRBV3-2,ASSPGQGARETQY
TRBV11-2,ATSLTGLSKYNEQF
TRBV29-1,SVEGPDRGLGGYT
TRBV27,ASSFRSINTQY
TRBV7-9,ASSPSYGEWDEKLF
TRBV4-2,ASSQDRGSGANVLT
TRBV2,ASSGGDRGNQPQH
TRBV30,AWSPRGDVRSGNTIY
TRBV6-2/TRBV6-3,ASSHVVWRDTEAF
TRBV10-1,ASSDWTPNEQF